This T cell receptor beta chain stems from a study of T cell changes during pregnancy in multiple sclerosis. TCRdb keeps only in-frame clones here, not all; method: immunoSEQ multiplex PCR. The data show tens of thousands of clones, around 92% seen once. Germline CDR1 and CDR2: MGHRA and YSYEKL. Trimming cost V 1 base and J 6 bases, with 16 bases left between them. The CDR3 length is 16 residues. The sequence was obtained from a female donor in good health, enrolled as a control in a pregnancy study. Sequenced material: peripheral blood, taken in the third trimester of pregnancy. The chain has TRBV4-1 and TRBJ1-5; D unclear. Here the CDR3 reads CASSQAPGRQSQPQHF. The DNA for the CDR3 is TGCGCCAGCAGCCAAGCCCCCGGCAGGCAGAGTCAGCCCCAGCATTTT.